This T cell receptor (beta chain) originates from a study of T cells expressing NK-cell markers. TCRdb reprocessed the 5' RACE reads; each CDR3 protein has one entry and no DNA is given. This sample's table reports about 150,000 distinct CDR3 sequences. General study results and limits: Several of the donors also had these clonotypes leading their CD3+CD56-NKG2C+ fraction.

A word on this clonotype: Its specificity is unknown.

This CDR3 is built from 14 residues. Sequencing was done on a sample of blood T cells: a sorted CD56 or NKG2C T cell subset, CD4+ or CD8+ T cells, or bulk PBMC T cells (not recorded which). The rearrangement links TRBV12-3 or TRBV12-4 to TRBJ2-3; TCRdb's D gene call, TRBD1, goes unchecked for lack of DNA. The sequence derives from a woman aged 45 to 65 in good health. The CDR3 loop is CASTGQGITDTQYF.